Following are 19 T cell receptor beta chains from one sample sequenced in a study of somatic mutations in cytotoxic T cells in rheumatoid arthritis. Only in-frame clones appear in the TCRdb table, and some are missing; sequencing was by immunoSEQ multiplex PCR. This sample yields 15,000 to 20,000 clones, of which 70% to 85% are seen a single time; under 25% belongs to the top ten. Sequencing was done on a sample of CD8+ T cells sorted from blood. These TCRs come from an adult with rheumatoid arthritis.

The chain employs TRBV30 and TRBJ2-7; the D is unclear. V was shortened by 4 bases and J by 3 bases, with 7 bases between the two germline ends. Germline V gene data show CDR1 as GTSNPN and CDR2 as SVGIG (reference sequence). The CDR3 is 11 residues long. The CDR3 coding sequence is TGTGCCTGGATCGACGGCTACGAGCAGTACTTC. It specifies CAWIDGYEQYF. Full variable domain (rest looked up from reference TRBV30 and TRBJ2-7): SQTIHQWPATLVQPVGSPLSLECTVEGTSNPNLYWYRQAAGRGLQLLFYSVGIGQISSEVPQNLSASRPQDRQFILSSKKLLLSDSGFYLCAWIDGYEQYFGPGTRLTVT.

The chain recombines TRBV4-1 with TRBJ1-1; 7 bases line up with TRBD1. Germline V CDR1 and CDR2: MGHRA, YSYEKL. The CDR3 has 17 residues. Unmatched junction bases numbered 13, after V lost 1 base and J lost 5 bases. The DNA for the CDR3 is TGCGCCAGCAGCCAAGTAAGAGAGGGGGCGGGGGAGACTGAAGCTTTCTTT. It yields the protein CASSQVREGAGETEAFF.

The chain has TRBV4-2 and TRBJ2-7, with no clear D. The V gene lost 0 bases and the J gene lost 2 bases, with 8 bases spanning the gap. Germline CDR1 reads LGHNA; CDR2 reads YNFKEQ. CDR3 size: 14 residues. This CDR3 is CASSQESSPYEQYF. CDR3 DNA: TGTGCCAGCAGCCAAGAATCCAGTCCCTACGAGCAGTACTTC.

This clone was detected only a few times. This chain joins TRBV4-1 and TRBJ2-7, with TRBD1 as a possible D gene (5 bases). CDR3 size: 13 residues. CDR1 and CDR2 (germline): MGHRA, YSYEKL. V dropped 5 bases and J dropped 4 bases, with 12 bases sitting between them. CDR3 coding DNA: TGCGCCAGCAGCTTCAGGGCAGGATACGAGCAGTACTTC. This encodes CASSFRAGYEQYF.

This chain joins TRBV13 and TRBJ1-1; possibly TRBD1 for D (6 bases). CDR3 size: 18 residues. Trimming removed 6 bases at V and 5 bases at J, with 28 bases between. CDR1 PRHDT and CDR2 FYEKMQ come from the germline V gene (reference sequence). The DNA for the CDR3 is TGTGCCAGCAGTTATGCCTTCAGGGGTTACTTTTTAGGGACTGAAGCTTTCTTT. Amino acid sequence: CASSYAFRGYFLGTEAFF.

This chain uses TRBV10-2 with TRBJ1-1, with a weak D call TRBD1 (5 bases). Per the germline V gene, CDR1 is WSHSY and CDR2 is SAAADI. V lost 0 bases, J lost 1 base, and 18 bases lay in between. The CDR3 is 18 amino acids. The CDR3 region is CASSESTRQYPENTEAFF. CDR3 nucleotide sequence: TGCGCCAGCAGTGAGTCGACCAGACAGTACCCGGAGAACACTGAAGCTTTCTTT.

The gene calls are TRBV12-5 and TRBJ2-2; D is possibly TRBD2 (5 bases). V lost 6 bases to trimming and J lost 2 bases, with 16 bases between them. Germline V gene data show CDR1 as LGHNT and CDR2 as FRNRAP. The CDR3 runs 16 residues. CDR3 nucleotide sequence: TGTGCTAGTGGCCGCTCCGACTACACTAACACCGGGGAGCTGTTTTTT. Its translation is CASGRSDYTNTGELFF.

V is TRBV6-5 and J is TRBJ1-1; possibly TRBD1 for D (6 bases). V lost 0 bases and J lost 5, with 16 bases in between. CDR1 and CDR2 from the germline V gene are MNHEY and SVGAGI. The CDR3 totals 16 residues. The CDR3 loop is CASSYSMVQGWTEAFF. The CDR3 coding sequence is TGTGCCAGCAGTTACTCAATGGTACAGGGATGGACTGAAGCTTTCTTT.

Here the CDR3 reads CASSQVSRDTNQPQHF. The CDR3 DNA reads as TGCGCCAGCAGCCAAGTAAGCCGGGACACCAATCAGCCCCAGCATTTT. The chain carries TRBV4-1 and TRBJ1-5; maybe TRBD1 (6 bases). This CDR3 has 16 residues. Germline V gives CDR1 MGHRA, CDR2 YSYEKL. V lost 1 base and J 3 bases, leaving 13 bases between the germline ends.

For the CDR3, the DNA is TGTGCCACCACTAGCGGGGGGTACACAGATACGCAGTATTTT. This codes for CATTSGGYTDTQYF. This chain links TRBV10-3 with TRBJ2-3; TRBD2 agrees at 12 bases. Germline V CDR1 and CDR2: ENHRY, SYGVKD. This CDR3 is built from 14 residues. Trimming cost V 10 bases and J 2 bases; bases outside gene matches: 4.

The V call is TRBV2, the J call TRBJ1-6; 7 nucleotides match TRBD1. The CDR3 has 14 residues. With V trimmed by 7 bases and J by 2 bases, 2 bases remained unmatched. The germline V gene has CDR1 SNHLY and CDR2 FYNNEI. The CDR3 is CASIRGPYNSPLHF. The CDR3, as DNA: TGTGCCAGCATTAGGGGGCCCTATAATTCACCCCTCCACTTT.

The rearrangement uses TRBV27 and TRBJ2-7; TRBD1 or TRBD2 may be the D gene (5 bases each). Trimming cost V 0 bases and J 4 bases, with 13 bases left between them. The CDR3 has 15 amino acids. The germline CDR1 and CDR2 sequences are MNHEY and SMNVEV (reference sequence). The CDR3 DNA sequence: TGTGCCAGCAGTTTATCCGGGACCATTGGTTACGAGCAGTACTTC. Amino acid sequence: CASSLSGTIGYEQYF.

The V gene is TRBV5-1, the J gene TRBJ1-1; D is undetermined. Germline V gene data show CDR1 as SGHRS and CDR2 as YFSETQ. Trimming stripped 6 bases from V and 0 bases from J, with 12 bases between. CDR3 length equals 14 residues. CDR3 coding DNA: TGCGCCAGCACGCCGTACGGCATGAACACTGAAGCTTTCTTT. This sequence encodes CASTPYGMNTEAFF.

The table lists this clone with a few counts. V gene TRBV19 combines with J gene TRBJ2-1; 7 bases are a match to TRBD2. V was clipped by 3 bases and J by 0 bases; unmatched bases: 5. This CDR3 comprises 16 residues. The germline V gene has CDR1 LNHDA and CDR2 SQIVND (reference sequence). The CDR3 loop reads CASSINGGSSYNEQFF. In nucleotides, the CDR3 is TGTGCCAGTAGTATTAACGGGGGGAGCTCCTACAATGAGCAGTTCTTC.

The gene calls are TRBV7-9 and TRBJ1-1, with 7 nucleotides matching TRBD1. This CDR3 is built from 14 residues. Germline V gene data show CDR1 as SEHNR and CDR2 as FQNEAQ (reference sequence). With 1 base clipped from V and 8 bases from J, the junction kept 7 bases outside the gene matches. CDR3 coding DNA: TGTGCCAGCAGCTTAGTTGGGACAGCCGACGAAGCTTTCTTT. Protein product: CASSLVGTADEAFF. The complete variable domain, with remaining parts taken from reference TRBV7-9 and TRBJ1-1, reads DTGVSQNPRHKITKRGQNVTFRCDPISEHNRLYWYRQTLGQGPEFLTYFQNEAQLEKSRLLSDRFSAERPKGSFSTLEIQRTEQGDSAMYLCASSLVGTADEAFFGQGTRLTVV.

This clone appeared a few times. CDR3 DNA: TGTGCCAGCAGCCAGACAGGGAACGAGCAGTACTTC. It codes for CASSQTGNEQYF. This chain uses TRBV7-9 with TRBJ2-7; TRBD1 matches at 7 bases. This CDR3 has 12 residues. Per germline, CDR1 SEHNR and CDR2 FQNEAQ (reference sequence). The trim removed 5 bases at V and 5 bases at J, leaving 3 bases unmatched.

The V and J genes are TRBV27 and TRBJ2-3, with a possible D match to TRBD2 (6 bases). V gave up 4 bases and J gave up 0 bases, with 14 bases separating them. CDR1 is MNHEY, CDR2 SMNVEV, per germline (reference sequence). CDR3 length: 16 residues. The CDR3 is CASSSLVAESTDTQYF. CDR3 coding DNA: TGTGCCAGCAGTTCCCTCGTAGCGGAAAGCACAGATACGCAGTATTTT.

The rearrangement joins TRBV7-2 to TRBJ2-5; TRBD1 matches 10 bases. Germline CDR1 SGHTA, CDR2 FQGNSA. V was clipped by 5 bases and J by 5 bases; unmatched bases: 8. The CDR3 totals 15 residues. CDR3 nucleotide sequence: TGTGCCAGCAGCGCAACCGGGACAGGGGAGGAGACCCAGTACTTC. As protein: CASSATGTGEETQYF.

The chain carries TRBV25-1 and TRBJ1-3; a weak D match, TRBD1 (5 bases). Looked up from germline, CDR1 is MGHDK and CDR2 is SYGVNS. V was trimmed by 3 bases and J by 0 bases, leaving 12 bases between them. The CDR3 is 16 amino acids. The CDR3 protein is CASSDPDSSSGNTIYF. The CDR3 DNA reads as TGTGCCAGCAGTGACCCTGACAGTAGCTCTGGAAACACCATATATTTT.